These 26 T cell receptor beta chains share one sample of origin, sequenced in a study of T cell changes during pregnancy in multiple sclerosis. Assay used: immunoSEQ multiplex PCR; TCRdb lists only in-frame clones, some missing. In the table there are fewer than 150,000 clones, around 95% of which are singletons. Sequencing used peripheral blood, obtained after pregnancy. These receptors were obtained from a female donor with multiple sclerosis, enrolled in a pregnancy study.

This chain joins TRBV9 and TRBJ2-2; 11 bases match TRBD2. The CDR3 has 16 residues. Looked up from germline, CDR1 is SGDLS and CDR2 is YYNGEE. J was trimmed by 7 bases and V by 0 bases; bases with no gene match: 5. CDR3 nucleotides: TGTGCCAGCAGCGTAGGGCTAGCGGGGGGACACGGGGAGCTGTTTTTT. Translating it yields CASSVGLAGGHGELFF. Combining the CDR3 with reference TRBV9 and TRBJ2-2 gives the whole variable domain DSGVTQTPKHLITATGQRVTLRCSPRSGDLSVYWYQQSLDQGLQFLIQYYNGEERAKGNILERFSAQQFPDLHSELNLSSLELGDSALYFCASSVGLAGGHGELFFGEGSRLTVL.

The chain is built from TRBV5-1 and TRBJ2-1, with D unresolved. The CDR3 extends over 16 amino acids. Germline V gene sequence: CDR1 SGHRS, CDR2 YFSETQ. Trimming took 1 base from V and 0 from J, leaving 11 bases between them. Here the CDR3 reads CASSLRLPSSYNEQFF. The CDR3 nucleotides read TGCGCCAGCAGCTTGCGACTGCCGAGCTCCTACAATGAGCAGTTCTTC.

This clone appeared once. This chain joins TRBV19 and TRBJ2-1; D uncertain. Germline lookup yields CDR1 LNHDA and CDR2 SQIVND (reference sequence). V was trimmed by 4 bases and J by 0 bases, leaving 7 bases between them. This CDR3 spans 14 amino acids. The CDR3 region is CASSRSSSYNEQFF. DNA of the CDR3: TGTGCCAGTAGTAGGTCTAGCTCCTACAATGAGCAGTTCTTC.

The count of this clone is one. This rearrangement joins TRBV28 to TRBJ2-7, with unresolved D. The CDR3 spans 14 residues. From germline, CDR1 is MDHEN and CDR2 SYDVKM. Trimming took 2 bases from V and 0 from J, leaving 8 bases between them. CDR3 residues: CASSLVRSSYEQYF. The CDR3 DNA sequence: TGTGCCAGCAGTTTAGTAAGGAGCTCCTACGAGCAGTACTTC.

The chain has TRBV19 and TRBJ2-7, with D maybe TRBD2 (5 bases). Trimming took off 1 base at V and 2 bases at J, with 12 bases between the two ends. This CDR3 contains 15 residues. Germline CDR1 is LNHDA and CDR2 is SQIVND (reference sequence). CDR3 bases: TGTGCCAGTAGTATAGGGACTCACAAAACCTACGAGCAGTACTTC. Residues: CASSIGTHKTYEQYF. Together with reference TRBV19 and TRBJ2-7, the CDR3 gives the full variable domain: DGGITQSPKYLFRKEGQNVTLSCEQNLNHDAMYWYRQDPGQGLRLIYYSQIVNDFQKGDIAEGYSVSREKKESFPLTVTSAQKNPTAFYLCASSIGTHKTYEQYFGPGTRLTVT.

The CDR3 here is CASSLGGEGYEQYF. CDR3 nucleotide sequence: TGTGCCAGCAGTTTAGGGGGGGAAGGGTACGAGCAGTACTTC. The genes are TRBV27 and TRBJ2-7; 7 bases align to TRBD2. Germline V lookup: CDR1 MNHEY, CDR2 SMNVEV (reference sequence). The CDR3 totals 14 residues. V dropped 2 bases and J dropped 4; count of bases not matched to a gene: 5.

The rearrangement joins TRBV5-4 to TRBJ2-1; TRBD2 matches 13 bases. J was trimmed by 6 bases and V by 0 bases; bases with no gene match: 3. Germline CDR1 reads SGHNT; CDR2 reads YYREEE (reference sequence). The CDR3 is 16 residues long. The CDR3 region has the DNA TGTGCCAGCAGCTTGGTACTAGCGGGAGGGGGCAATGAGCAGTTCTTC. Its translation is CASSLVLAGGGNEQFF.

J is TRBJ1-4 and V is TRBV30; D not resolved. The CDR3 loop spans 14 amino acids. In germline, CDR1 is GTSNPN, CDR2 SVGIG (reference sequence). V was shortened by 0 bases and J by 8 bases, with 13 bases between the two germline ends. In nucleotides, the CDR3 is TGTGCCTGGAGTGTACGTGACTCCCGGGAAAAACTGTTTTTT. It yields the protein CAWSVRDSREKLFF.

The V call is TRBV6-6, the J call TRBJ2-7, with D tentatively TRBD1 (5 bases). This CDR3 comprises 12 residues. Germline CDR1 and CDR2: MNHNY and SVGAGI (reference sequence). The V end was cut by 6 bases, the J end by 5 bases, with 11 bases between. CDR3 protein: CASSSGWDEQYF. As DNA, the CDR3 is TGTGCCAGCAGCTCAGGGTGGGACGAGCAGTACTTC.

The genes are TRBV4-3 and TRBJ2-1; TRBD1 matches 11 bases. Germline V CDR1 and CDR2: LGHNA, YSLEER. This CDR3 has 13 amino acids. Trimming removed 3 bases from V and 12 bases from J; junction bases left unmatched: 4. CDR3 coding DNA: TGCGCCAGCAGCCAGGACAGGGGGCGGTGGCAGTTCTTC. It is translated as CASSQDRGRWQFF.

The sample holds one count of this clone. V is TRBV5-4 and J is TRBJ2-1, with D tentatively TRBD2 (6 bases). Between the trimmed V and J ends, which lost 9 bases and 0 bases, there was a span of 10 bases. Germline values: CDR1 SGHNT, CDR2 YYREEE (reference sequence). The CDR3 runs to 13 residues. For the CDR3, the DNA is TGTGCCATCCGGGGGAGCTCCTACAATGAGCAGTTCTTC. Protein sequence: CAIRGSSYNEQFF.

This clone came up once. The chain combines TRBV5-1 with TRBJ1-1; D is unclear. Germline CDR1 reads SGHRS; CDR2 reads YFSETQ. V shed 2 bases and J shed 1 base, with 9 bases lying between them. The CDR3 consists of 14 residues. CDR3 sequence reads: CASSFMSGNTEAFF. CDR3 nucleotides: TGCGCCAGCAGCTTTATGTCGGGGAACACTGAAGCTTTCTTT.

V is TRBV5-1 and J is TRBJ2-3; TRBD2 might be the D (5 bases). CDR1 and CDR2 from the germline V gene are SGHRS and YFSETQ. V shed 4 bases and J shed 0 bases, with 21 bases lying between them. The CDR3 has 18 residues. The CDR3 spells CASSPNLTKRPSTDTQYF. For the CDR3, the DNA is TGCGCCAGCAGCCCGAATCTTACTAAGCGGCCTAGCACAGATACGCAGTATTTT.

This clone is a singleton in its sample. The chain joins TRBV5-1 to TRBJ2-6, with D uncertain. The length of the CDR3 is 14 residues. Germline V lookup: CDR1 SGHRS, CDR2 YFSETQ. V lost 5 bases, J lost 0 bases, and 6 bases lay in between. The CDR3 region has the DNA TGCGCCAGCAGTTGGAGCTCTGGGGCCAACGTCCTGACTTTC. As protein: CASSWSSGANVLTF.

The chain couples TRBV18 to TRBJ1-5; a possible D gene is TRBD1 (6 bases). CDR3 length: 15 amino acids. Trimming stripped 1 base from V and 14 bases from J, with 21 bases between. Germline V gene sequence: CDR1 KGHSH, CDR2 LQKENI. The CDR3 loop is CASSPLRQDTNPEHF. CDR3 coding DNA: TGTGCCAGCTCACCACTCAGACAGGATACGAACCCGGAGCATTTT. Full variable domain (remainder filled in from reference TRBV18 and TRBJ1-5): NAGVMQNPRHLVRRRGQEARLRCSPMKGHSHVYWYRQLPEEGLKFMVYLQKENIIDESGMPKERFSAEFPKEGPSILRIQQVVRGDSAAYFCASSPLRQDTNPEHFGDGTRLSIL.

The gene calls are TRBV5-4 and TRBJ2-1, with D tentatively TRBD2 (6 bases). Trimming removed 0 bases at V and 5 bases at J, with 12 bases between. The CDR3 has 15 amino acids. The germline CDR1 and CDR2 sequences are SGHNT and YYREEE (reference sequence). The CDR3 protein is CASSLEGLADNEQFF. For the CDR3, the DNA is TGTGCCAGCAGCTTGGAGGGACTCGCGGACAATGAGCAGTTCTTC.

The chain couples TRBV9 to TRBJ2-5; the D gene is possibly TRBD1 (5 bases). The V and J ends lost 3 bases and 4 bases respectively, with 10 bases between them. This CDR3 contains 13 residues. In germline, CDR1 is SGDLS, CDR2 YYNGEE. The CDR3 DNA sequence: TGTGCCAGCAGCGCAGGCAGGGCAGAGACCCAGTACTTC. It specifies CASSAGRAETQYF.

J is TRBJ2-3 and V is TRBV15; D gene ambiguous. The CDR3 is 13 amino acids. Germline V lookup: CDR1 LNHNV, CDR2 YYDKDF (reference sequence). Trimming removed 3 bases at V and 8 bases at J, with 12 bases between. The CDR3 sequence is CATSSPPAGTQYF. Here the CDR3 DNA reads TGTGCCACCAGCAGCCCGCCCGCCGGTACGCAGTATTTT.

The chain joins TRBV19 to TRBJ2-4; 7 nucleotides agree with TRBD1. Germline V gives CDR1 LNHDA, CDR2 SQIVND (reference sequence). CDR3 length: 14 residues. V lost 3 bases and J lost 7; bases outside the gene matches: 6. CDR3 loop: CASSMTGRANIQYF. The CDR3 nucleotides read TGTGCCAGTAGTATGACAGGGAGAGCGAACATTCAGTACTTC.

CDR3 sequence reads: CASSVAWGGTYEQYF. CDR3 DNA: TGTGCCAGCAGCGTAGCTTGGGGAGGGACCTACGAGCAGTACTTC. The gene calls are TRBV9 and TRBJ2-7; 7 bases line up with TRBD2. Losses at the gene ends were 0 bases for V and 2 bases for J; bases not matched to a gene: 5. Germline lookup yields CDR1 SGDLS and CDR2 YYNGEE. This CDR3 is 15 amino acids long.

The chain joins TRBV5-1 to TRBJ2-5, with a weak D call TRBD1 (6 bases). With 0 bases removed from V and 2 bases from J, the gap between germline ends came to 8 bases. Per the germline V gene, CDR1 is SGHRS and CDR2 is YFSETQ. The length of the CDR3 is 14 residues. CDR3 residues: CASSLGTAQETQYF. The CDR3 DNA reads TGCGCCAGCAGCTTGGGGACAGCACAAGAGACCCAGTACTTC.

The chain employs TRBV4-1 and TRBJ2-1; the D gene is possibly TRBD2 (6 bases). V lost 1 base, J lost 6 bases, and 16 bases lay in between. The length of the CDR3 is 16 residues. Germline CDR1 and CDR2: MGHRA and YSYEKL. CDR3 amino acids: CASSQGITGTRNEQFF. CDR3 nucleotides: TGCGCCAGCAGCCAAGGAATAACCGGGACTCGCAATGAGCAGTTCTTC.

This clone was observed a single time. The chain uses TRBV30 and TRBJ2-5; TRBD2 is a possible D gene (6 bases). V was trimmed by 5 bases and J by 2 bases, leaving 18 bases between them. Germline CDR1 and CDR2: GTSNPN and SVGIG (reference sequence). CDR3 length: 15 residues. CDR3 nucleotide sequence: TGTGCCTGGGGCCGAGGCGGGAACTCTCAAGAGACCCAGTACTTC. It specifies CAWGRGGNSQETQYF.

The rearrangement joins TRBV19 to TRBJ2-2; D is unclear. The V end lost 4 bases, the J end lost 0 bases, and 3 bases lay between the germline ends. The CDR3 runs 13 residues. In germline, CDR1 is LNHDA, CDR2 SQIVND (reference sequence). DNA of the CDR3: TGTGCCAGTAGTAACTCGAACACCGGGGAGCTGTTTTTT. Its translation is CASSNSNTGELFF.

V is TRBV27 and J is TRBJ2-1; 8 positions agree with TRBD2. The CDR3 consists of 16 residues. The germline gives CDR1 MNHEY, CDR2 SMNVEV (reference sequence). With V trimmed by 1 base and J by 0 bases, 2 bases remained unmatched. The CDR3 coding sequence is TGTGCCAGCAGTTTATTAGCGGGGAGCTCCTACAATGAGCAGTTCTTC. Encoded protein: CASSLLAGSSYNEQFF.

V usage is TRBV5-4 and J usage is TRBJ2-4; TRBD2 is a possible D gene (5 bases). This CDR3 region has 12 residues. V gave up 4 bases and J gave up 8 bases, with 10 bases separating them. CDR1 is SGHNT and CDR2 is YYREEE in the germline V gene (reference sequence). CDR3 DNA: TGTGCCAGCAGCCTGGCCGGGGACATTCAGTACTTC. It translates to CASSLAGDIQYF. Full variable domain (rest looked up from reference TRBV5-4 and TRBJ2-4): ETGVTQSPTHLIKTRGQQVTLRCSSQSGHNTVSWYQQALGQGPQFIFQYYREEENGRGNFPPRFSGLQFPNYSSELNVNALELDDSALYLCASSLAGDIQYFGAGTRLSVL.